This is a list of T cell receptor beta chains from one sample in a study of T cell repertoires in cytomegalovirus infection. What these receptors recognize is not known. MiXCR, run by TCRdb on the reads, gives a single entry per CDR3 protein. The sample records a few hundred thousand distinct CDR3 sequences, about 33% being singletons. The specimen was cultured PBMCs, collected from culture after CMV antigen stimulation. All receptors derive from a human donor in good health (CMV status not recorded). Some clones in this sample may be carry-over from other donors' samples. Each CDR3 is given with its conserved first and last residue. A D gene is named only where the DNA matches it firmly. For some rows the clone size is stated as once, few or many, or as a class when expanded; others skip it.

cdr3_nt	cdr3_aa	v_call	d_call	clone_size	j_call
TGCAGTGCTAGAGAAGAACAGGGGGCGGCAGAGACCCAGTACTTC	CSAREEQGAAETQYF	TRBV20-1	TRBD1	NA	TRBJ2-5
TGTGCCAGCAGCTTGTGGGGTAGCAATCAGCCCCAGCATTTT	CASSLWGSNQPQHF	TRBV5-4	NA	NA	TRBJ1-5
TGTGCCAGCAGCTCCTTGAGAGGGAGTAGTAATGAGCAGTTCTTC	CASSSLRGSSNEQFF	TRBV5-4	NA	NA	TRBJ2-1
TGTGCCAGCAGGACGGGAGAGGACGAGCAGTACTTC	CASRTGEDEQYF	TRBV11-1	NA	NA	TRBJ2-7
TGTGCCAGCAGCTTAATGTCTCTAGCGGGAGGGGAGCAGTACTTC	CASSLMSLAGGEQYF	TRBV7-2	TRBD2	NA	TRBJ2-7
TGTGCCAGCAGCTCCTCCGGCCGGGTCTTGCGAGAGACCCAGTACTTC	CASSSSGRVLRETQYF	TRBV7-2	NA	NA	TRBJ2-5
TGTGCCATGGCAGGCCAGCGGGCCTACAATGAGCAGTTCTTC	CAMAGQRAYNEQFF	TRBV10-3	NA	NA	TRBJ2-1
TGCGCCAGCAGCCAATTAACGTCAGCGGCTTCTGGGGCCAACGTCCTGACTTTC	CASSQLTSAASGANVLTF	TRBV4-1	NA	NA	TRBJ2-6
TGCAGTGCGCCCGCAGGCTATAACACTGAAGCTTTCTTT	CSAPAGYNTEAFF	TRBV20-1	NA	few	TRBJ1-1
TGTGCCAGCAGCCCCTCCCGACGGGGGTTGTCACAAGAGACCCAGTACTTC	CASSPSRRGLSQETQYF	TRBV7-8	NA	few	TRBJ2-5
TGTGCCAGTAGTATCCACAGGGACTATGGCTACACCTTC	CASSIHRDYGYTF	TRBV19	NA	NA	TRBJ1-2
TGTGCCAGCAGCATTTTCGACAGGGAAGGCTACACCTTC	CASSIFDREGYTF	TRBV7-2	TRBD1	NA	TRBJ1-2
TGTGCCAGCAGTTTAATGATGAGCACTGAAGCTTTCTTT	CASSLMMSTEAFF	TRBV28	NA	few	TRBJ1-1
TGCGCCAGCAGCTTTCTTGGACAGGGGAAGGCTGAAGCTTTCTTT	CASSFLGQGKAEAFF	TRBV5-1	TRBD1	few	TRBJ1-1
TGTGCCAGCAGTTGGGACAGGGTGAACACTGAAGCTTTCTTT	CASSWDRVNTEAFF	TRBV6-2/TRBV6-3	TRBD1	few	TRBJ1-1
TGTGCCAGTAGTGTGGGGGTTAGCTCCTACAATGAGCAGTTCTTC	CASSVGVSSYNEQFF	TRBV19	NA	NA	TRBJ2-1
TGTGCCAGCAGCCTCCGCGCAACCACTATCACAGATACGCAGTATTTT	CASSLRATTITDTQYF	TRBV7-8	NA	NA	TRBJ2-3